Below, one T cell receptor beta chain is given with its context. Its cognate antigen is unknown. This record comes from a study of OX40 agonist ivuxolimab in advanced cancers. For the study at large: Partial response was recorded in three patients: one hepatocellular carcinoma and two cutaneous melanoma cases. Notes on the study in general: There was clonal expansion of CD4+ and CD8+ blood T cells by week 6 at 0.1 to 3.0 mg/kg. Low clonal expansion, among the lowest seen, marked partial responders at 0.1-3.0 mg/kg.

V lost 7 bases and J lost 2, with 22 bases in between. The CDR3 extends over 17 amino acids. Germline CDR1 is SGHAT and CDR2 is FQDESV (reference sequence). Clones were sequenced by immunoSEQ multiplex PCR, and TCRdb holds only the in-frame ones, with some missing. The sample includes some 100,000 clones, around nine tenths seen only once; the top ten take 0.65% to 0.95%. The specimen was CD4+ or CD8+ T cells sorted from blood, collected in a trial of the OX40 agonist ivuxolimab. This sequence was found in an adult with an advanced solid tumor such as melanoma, head and neck, liver or kidney cancer. The chain couples TRBV11-1 to TRBJ2-3, with D possibly being TRBD2 (7 bases). This chain's CDR3 is CASTRSGAGVFTDTQYF. The CDR3 coding sequence is TGTGCCAGCACCCGATCGGGGGCGGGGGTCTTCACAGATACGCAGTATTTT. Drawing the rest from reference TRBV11-1 and TRBJ2-3, the complete variable domain is EAEVAQSPRYKITEKSQAVAFWCDPISGHATLYWYRQILGQGPELLVQFQDESVVDDSQLPKDRFSAERLKGVDSTLKIQPAELGDSAMYLCASTRSGAGVFTDTQYFGPGTRLTVL.